These T cell receptor beta chains were read from a single sample in a study of blood T cell repertoires in COVID-19. Assay used: immunoSEQ multiplex PCR; TCRdb lists only in-frame clones, some missing. Of roughly 250,000 clones listed, roughly four fifths are singletons. The sequenced sample consisted of peripheral blood. The source is a woman aged 65 to 85 with acute or convalescent COVID-19. The CDR3 runs from the conserved cysteine through the conserved F or W. The order of the fields is J gene, clone size, V gene, D gene, CDR3 protein, CDR3 DNA. The D gene is left open where the match is weak. Not all rows give a size; the values are once, few, many and, for expanded clones, a class.

TRBJ1-1 | - | TRBV28 | - | CASSLVAGNTEAFF | TGTGCCAGCAGTTTAGTCGCAGGGAACACTGAAGCTTTCTTT
TRBJ1-6 | - | TRBV4-2 | - | CASSQDKGRSPSSPLHF | TGTGCCAGCAGCCAAGACAAGGGGAGGAGTCCCTCATCACCCCTCCACTTT
TRBJ1-2 | - | TRBV9 | - | CASSALTDGVDGYTF | TGTGCCAGCAGCGCGCTGACAGATGGGGTGGATGGCTACACCTTC
TRBJ1-4 | - | TRBV5-6 | - | CASSLVGVNEKLFF | TGTGCCAGCAGCTTGGTAGGGGTTAATGAAAAACTGTTTTTT
TRBJ1-2 | - | TRBV7-2 | - | CASSPSVVDGYTF | TGTGCCAGCAGCCCGTCGGTTGTTGATGGCTACACCTTC
TRBJ2-7 | few | TRBV27 | - | CASSRRGRSSYEQYF | TGTGCCAGCAGCCGAAGGGGAAGGAGCTCCTACGAGCAGTACTTC
TRBJ1-4 | - | TRBV10-3 | - | CAISVRGNEKLFF | TGTGCCATCAGTGTAAGGGGTAATGAAAAACTGTTTTTT
TRBJ2-7 | - | TRBV18 | - | CASSFAAGGSYEQYF | TGTGCCAGCTCCTTCGCGGCGGGTGGGAGCTACGAGCAGTACTTC
TRBJ2-2 | - | TRBV7-8 | TRBD2 | CASSPRLAGLGTGELFF | TGTGCCAGCAGCCCGAGACTAGCTGGACTGGGGACCGGGGAGCTGTTTTTT
TRBJ2-3 | - | TRBV10-3 | TRBD2 | CAIRGLSGDTDTQYF | TGTGCCATCAGAGGACTTAGCGGGGACACAGATACGCAGTATTTT
TRBJ1-1 | - | TRBV5-5 | TRBD1 | CASSSIQGRTEAFF | TGTGCCAGCAGCTCAATACAGGGGCGGACTGAAGCTTTCTTT
TRBJ2-7 | - | TRBV6-5 | - | CATTGNSYEQYF | TGTGCCACCACCGGGAATTCCTACGAGCAGTACTTC
TRBJ2-5 | few | TRBV6-2/TRBV6-3 | TRBD2 | CASSRTRLAGGFAETQYF | TGTGCCAGCAGCCGCACTAGACTAGCGGGGGGGTTTGCAGAGACCCAGTACTTC
TRBJ1-2 | - | TRBV7-2 | TRBD1 | CASSTGVNYGYTF | TGTGCCAGCAGTACAGGGGTTAACTATGGCTACACCTTC
TRBJ1-5 | - | TRBV6-5 | TRBD1 | CASSSGQGQQPQHF | TGTGCCAGCAGTTCCGGACAGGGACAACAGCCCCAGCATTTT
TRBJ1-1 | - | TRBV6-5 | TRBD1 | CASSYLGQGAAFF | TGTGCCAGCAGTTACCTTGGACAGGGGGCAGCTTTCTTT
TRBJ1-1 | - | TRBV5-4 | TRBD1 | CASSFSGTGVTEAFF | TGTGCCAGCAGCTTCTCCGGGACAGGGGTGACTGAAGCTTTCTTT
TRBJ2-3 | - | TRBV11-3 | - | CASSRDRLTGQYF | TGTGCCAGCAGCCGCGACCGACTAACGGGGCAGTATTTT
TRBJ2-1 | - | TRBV7-2 | - | CASSLRANSGTSKFNEQFF | TGTGCCAGCAGCTTAAGGGCAAACTCGGGGACTTCAAAGTTCAATGAGCAGTTCTTC
TRBJ2-1 | - | TRBV9 | - | CASSPSGNEQFF | TGTGCCAGCAGCCCCTCGGGGAATGAGCAGTTCTTC
TRBJ2-3 | - | TRBV5-6 | - | CASSLSRRGTDTQYF | TGTGCCAGCAGCTTAAGTAGGAGGGGCACAGATACGCAGTATTTT
TRBJ1-1 | - | TRBV5-1 | TRBD1 | CASSALTGAQGEAFF | TGCGCCAGCAGCGCATTGACAGGGGCCCAGGGGGAAGCTTTCTTT
TRBJ1-1 | - | TRBV2 | - | CASSRGTLNTEAFF | TGTGCCAGCAGTCGCGGGACCCTGAACACTGAAGCTTTCTTT
TRBJ1-5 | many | TRBV30 | TRBD1 | CAWRGQVNQPQHF | TGTGCCTGGAGAGGACAGGTCAATCAGCCCCAGCATTTT
TRBJ1-1 | - | TRBV6-6 | - | CASSKTWPIPEAFF | TGTGCCAGCAGTAAAACATGGCCCATCCCTGAAGCTTTCTTT
TRBJ1-5 | - | TRBV18 | TRBD1 | CASSRGTGETGGPQHF | TGTGCCAGCTCACGAGGGACAGGGGAGACGGGAGGGCCCCAGCATTTT
TRBJ1-2 | few | TRBV3-1/TRBV3-2 | - | CASASFAGVEDYGYTF | TGTGCCAGCGCTTCCTTTGCGGGGGTTGAGGACTATGGCTACACCTTC
TRBJ1-2 | - | TRBV5-1 | - | CASSLGGAGTDYGYTF | TGCGCCAGCAGCTTGGGTGGGGCGGGAACGGACTATGGCTACACCTTC
TRBJ1-3 | - | TRBV27 | - | CASSLSPFPGNTIYF | TGTGCCAGCAGTTTATCTCCGTTCCCTGGAAACACCATATATTTT
TRBJ2-3 | - | TRBV5-1 | TRBD2 | CASSSRGAGTVTDTQYF | TGCGCCAGCAGCTCCCGGGGAGCGGGGACCGTCACAGATACGCAGTATTTT
TRBJ2-3 | - | TRBV27 | - | CASSLAGTSTDTQYF | TGTGCCAGCAGTTTAGCCGGGACTAGCACAGATACGCAGTATTTT
TRBJ1-2 | - | TRBV24-1 | - | CATSGTGGGYGYTF | TGTGCCACCAGTGGCACTGGGGGGGGCTATGGCTACACCTTC
TRBJ1-2 | - | TRBV28 | - | CASSEGRGYGYTF | TGTGCCAGCAGCGAGGGCCGAGGGTATGGCTACACCTTC
TRBJ1-6 | - | TRBV7-9 | - | CASSPGHSINSPLHF | TGTGCCAGCAGCCCGGGTCATTCAATTAATTCACCCCTCCACTTT
TRBJ1-1 | once | TRBV11-1 | - | CASSLSRNTEAFF | TGTGCCAGCAGCTTATCTAGGAACACTGAAGCTTTCTTT
TRBJ2-1 | - | TRBV5-1 | TRBD1 | CASSPGTGGSGNEQFF | TGCGCCAGCAGTCCCGGGACAGGGGGCAGTGGCAATGAGCAGTTCTTC
TRBJ1-2 | - | TRBV5-1 | - | CASSLGGTHYGYTF | TGCGCCAGCAGCTTGGGGGGGACTCACTATGGCTACACCTTC